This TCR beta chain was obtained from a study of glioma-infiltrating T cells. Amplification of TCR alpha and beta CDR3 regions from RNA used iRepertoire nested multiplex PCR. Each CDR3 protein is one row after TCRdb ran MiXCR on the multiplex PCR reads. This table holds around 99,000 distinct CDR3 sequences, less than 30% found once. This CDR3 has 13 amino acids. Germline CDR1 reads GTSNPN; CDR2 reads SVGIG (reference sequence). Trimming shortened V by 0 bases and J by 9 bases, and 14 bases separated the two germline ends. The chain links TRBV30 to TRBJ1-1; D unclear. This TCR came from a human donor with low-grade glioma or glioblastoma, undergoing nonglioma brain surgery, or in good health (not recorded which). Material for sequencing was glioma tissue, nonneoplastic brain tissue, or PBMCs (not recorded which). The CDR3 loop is CAWSVGVSNKAFF. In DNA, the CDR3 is TGTGCCTGGAGTGTGGGCGTGTCCAACAAAGCTTTCTTT.